The rows below give T cell receptor beta chains drawn from one sample of a study of blood T cell repertoires in COVID-19. TCRdb's copy holds only in-frame clones and misses some; the assay was immunoSEQ multiplex PCR. The sample includes about 300,000 clones, roughly 85% of them seen just once. What was sequenced was PBMCs or T cells enriched from blood (not recorded which). The receptors originated from a woman in her fifties or sixties who had recovered from COVID-19. The CDR3 runs from the conserved cysteine through the conserved F or W. A D gene is named only where the DNA matches it firmly. Not all rows give a size; the values are once, few, many and, for expanded clones, a class.

CDR3 length | J gene | V gene | clone size | D gene | CDR3 protein | CDR3 DNA
16 | TRBJ2-1 | TRBV5-4 | once | - | CASRGTKPTGYNEQFF | TGTGCCAGCAGGGGCACAAAACCAACAGGATACAATGAGCAGTTCTTC
16 | TRBJ1-4 | TRBV7-9 | - | TRBD1 | CASSSGTGRRNEKLFF | TGTGCCAGCAGCTCTGGGACAGGGCGGCGTAATGAAAAACTGTTTTTT
13 | TRBJ1-1 | TRBV7-9 | - | - | CASSPEADTEAFF | TGTGCCAGCAGCCCCGAGGCAGACACTGAAGCTTTCTTT
15 | TRBJ1-5 | TRBV6-5 | - | - | CASRRLQGNGQPQHF | TGTGCCAGCAGACGGCTTCAGGGGAACGGTCAGCCCCAGCATTTT
16 | TRBJ2-2 | TRBV5-4 | few | - | CASRDFGGSNTGELFF | TGTGCCAGCAGGGACTTCGGGGGATCGAACACCGGGGAGCTGTTTTTT
14 | TRBJ2-7 | TRBV13 | - | - | CASSLLASSYEQYF | TGTGCCAGCAGCTTATTGGCTAGCTCCTACGAGCAGTACTTC
19 | TRBJ2-3 | TRBV18 | - | TRBD2 | CASSPRLASGRMRADTQYF | TGTGCCAGCTCACCACGTTTGGCTAGCGGGAGGATGAGGGCAGATACGCAGTATTTT
15 | TRBJ2-3 | TRBV6-5 | - | - | CASSYGVMDTDTQYF | TGTGCCAGCAGTTACGGAGTCATGGACACAGATACGCAGTATTTT
13 | TRBJ1-1 | TRBV12-3/TRBV12-4 | - | TRBD1 | CASSRGRNTEAFF | TGTGCCAGCAGCAGGGGGCGGAACACTGAAGCTTTCTTT
12 | TRBJ1-5 | TRBV2 | many | - | CASSDGNQPQHF | TGTGCCAGCAGTGACGGGAATCAGCCCCAGCATTTT
13 | TRBJ1-2 | TRBV7-6 | - | - | CASSLWRTYGYTF | TGTGCCAGCAGCTTATGGAGGACCTATGGCTACACCTTC
16 | TRBJ2-3 | TRBV6-1 | once | TRBD2 | CASSEDSGGVKDTQYF | TGTGCCAGCAGTGAGGATAGCGGGGGGGTGAAAGATACGCAGTATTTT
12 | TRBJ2-5 | TRBV6-5 | - | - | CAIQGKQETQYF | TGTGCCATCCAGGGGAAACAAGAGACCCAGTACTTC
13 | TRBJ2-1 | TRBV13 | once | TRBD1 | CASSSGTGVTLFF | TGTGCCAGCAGCTCTGGAACAGGGGTTACCCTGTTCTTC
18 | TRBJ2-7 | TRBV5-1 | - | TRBD2 | CASSLGVSSGSLSYEQYF | TGCGCCAGCAGCTTGGGGGTTTCTAGCGGGTCCCTCTCCTACGAGCAGTACTTC
16 | TRBJ1-4 | TRBV18 | once | - | CASSYGTSNANEKLFF | TGTGCCAGCTCATATGGGACATCGAACGCTAATGAAAAACTGTTTTTT
13 | TRBJ2-5 | TRBV3-1/TRBV3-2 | - | - | CASSQAGYGTQYF | TGTGCCAGCAGCCAAGCGGGGTACGGGACCCAGTACTTC
15 | TRBJ1-5 | TRBV7-2 | once | - | CASSQALTGNQPQHF | TGTGCCAGCAGCCAGGCTTTAACGGGCAATCAGCCCCAGCATTTT
14 | TRBJ1-2 | TRBV6-5 | - | TRBD1 | CASTQGALSYGYTF | TGTGCCAGCACCCAGGGGGCATTAAGCTATGGCTACACCTTC
18 | TRBJ1-4 | TRBV5-5 | - | - | CASSLVRSGEATNEKLFF | TGTGCCAGCAGCTTGGTGCGGTCGGGGGAGGCAACTAATGAAAAACTGTTTTTT
16 | TRBJ2-1 | TRBV7-9 | - | TRBD2 | CASSSRGGISYNEQFF | TGTGCCAGCAGCTCGAGGGGAGGGATCTCCTACAATGAGCAGTTCTTC
19 | TRBJ1-1 | TRBV9 | - | TRBD1 | CASSVATPGQGAQNTEAFF | TGTGCCAGCAGCGTAGCTACCCCGGGACAGGGGGCCCAGAACACTGAAGCTTTCTTT
12 | TRBJ1-5 | TRBV6-6 | - | - | CASSYAGQPQHF | TGTGCCAGCAGTTACGCAGGTCAGCCCCAGCATTTT
14 | TRBJ1-2 | TRBV6-5 | - | TRBD1 | CASMVGDRSDGYTF | TGTGCCAGTATGGTTGGGGACAGATCTGACGGCTACACCTTC
15 | TRBJ2-1 | TRBV5-5 | - | TRBD1 | CASSLETGTYNEQFF | TGTGCCAGCAGCTTGGAGACAGGGACCTACAATGAGCAGTTCTTC
14 | TRBJ2-5 | TRBV3-1/TRBV3-2 | - | TRBD1 | CASSADRGLETQYF | TGTGCCAGCAGCGCGGACAGGGGGCTAGAGACCCAGTACTTC
14 | TRBJ1-2 | TRBV11-2 | - | - | CASSQAGPNYGYTF | TGTGCCAGCAGCCAAGCAGGGCCAAACTATGGCTACACCTTC
14 | TRBJ1-2 | TRBV9 | - | TRBD1 | CASSALQGAGGYTF | TGTGCCAGCAGCGCCCTGCAGGGGGCGGGCGGCTACACCTTC
12 | TRBJ1-1 | TRBV19 | few | - | CASRGGGGEAFF | TGTGCCAGTAGAGGCGGGGGTGGTGAAGCTTTCTTT
13 | TRBJ1-1 | TRBV3-1/TRBV3-2 | - | - | CASSQGRNPEAFF | TGTGCCAGCAGCCAGGGGCGAAACCCTGAAGCTTTCTTT
15 | TRBJ2-7 | TRBV3-1/TRBV3-2 | - | - | CASSPLRGEVYEQYF | TGTGCCAGCAGCCCGCTCAGGGGAGAGGTCTACGAGCAGTACTTC
13 | TRBJ2-4 | TRBV23-1 | once | TRBD2 | CASSTNSGDFQYF | TGCGCCAGCAGCACAAACAGCGGGGATTTTCAGTACTTC
15 | TRBJ2-2 | TRBV20-1 | once | TRBD1 | CSASITGGYTGELFF | TGCAGTGCTAGTATAACAGGGGGCTACACCGGGGAGCTGTTTTTT
15 | TRBJ1-4 | TRBV5-4 | - | TRBD1 | CASSSQGGFNEKLFF | TGTGCCAGCAGCTCACAGGGGGGGTTTAATGAAAAACTGTTTTTT
14 | TRBJ2-2 | TRBV7-2 | once | - | CASSRPGFSGELFF | TGTGCCAGCAGTCGCCCAGGTTTTTCCGGGGAGCTGTTTTTT
13 | TRBJ1-1 | TRBV19 | - | - | CASSATSGTEAFF | TGTGCCAGTAGTGCCACATCGGGCACTGAAGCTTTCTTT
14 | TRBJ2-7 | TRBV14 | once | TRBD1 | CASSRQGNGHEQYF | TGTGCCAGCAGCCGACAGGGTAACGGCCACGAGCAGTACTTC
14 | TRBJ1-5 | TRBV7-9 | once | - | CASSRGGRLQPQHF | TGTGCCAGCAGCCGGGGGGGCAGATTGCAGCCCCAGCATTTT
15 | TRBJ1-3 | TRBV5-1 | once | - | CASSLVTGQGNTIYF | TGCGCCAGCAGCTTGGTAACAGGCCAAGGGAACACCATATATTTT
15 | TRBJ1-2 | TRBV3-1/TRBV3-2 | - | - | CASSQGIVGDYGYTF | TGTGCCAGCAGCCAAGGCATCGTCGGGGACTATGGCTACACCTTC
17 | TRBJ1-1 | TRBV7-2 | - | TRBD1 | CASSLGTGGDLNTEAFF | TGTGCCAGCAGCTTAGGGACAGGCGGAGACCTGAACACTGAAGCTTTCTTT
15 | TRBJ2-1 | TRBV18 | - | TRBD2 | CASSPQTSGTNEQFF | TGTGCCAGCTCACCACAGACTAGCGGGACTAATGAGCAGTTCTTC
14 | TRBJ1-4 | TRBV27 | - | TRBD1 | CASSRQGGNEKLFF | TGTGCCAGCAGTAGACAGGGGGGTAATGAAAAACTGTTTTTT
15 | TRBJ1-4 | TRBV14 | once | - | CASSQGRRDNEKLFF | TGTGCCAGCAGCCAAGGTCGGCGGGATAATGAAAAACTGTTTTTT
17 | TRBJ1-2 | TRBV20-1 | - | TRBD1 | CSASKGTGGFGNYGYTF | TGCAGTGCTAGTAAGGGGACAGGGGGGTTCGGTAACTATGGCTACACCTTC
12 | TRBJ2-3 | TRBV6-5 | - | - | CASSYQGAPQYF | TGTGCCAGCAGTTACCAGGGTGCGCCGCAGTATTTT
13 | TRBJ2-7 | TRBV7-9 | - | - | CASSKAGSYEQYF | TGTGCCAGCAGCAAGGCAGGGTCCTACGAGCAGTACTTC
15 | TRBJ2-2 | TRBV7-2 | - | - | CASILARENTGELFF | TGTGCCAGCATCCTCGCGCGGGAGAACACCGGGGAGCTGTTTTTT
15 | TRBJ1-2 | TRBV11-2 | - | TRBD1 | CASSLGVGTGDGYTF | TGTGCCAGCAGCTTAGGGGTAGGGACAGGAGATGGCTACACCTTC
15 | TRBJ2-5 | TRBV18 | - | - | CASSSQRGLQETQYF | TGTGCCAGCTCCTCCCAGAGGGGGTTACAAGAGACCCAGTACTTC
15 | TRBJ2-1 | TRBV5-1 | - | - | CASSITTGPYNEQFF | TGCGCCAGCAGCATAACGACAGGTCCCTACAATGAGCAGTTCTTC
13 | TRBJ1-2 | TRBV5-1 | - | TRBD1 | CASSTDRVHGYTF | TGCGCCAGCAGCACAGACAGGGTCCATGGCTACACCTTC
15 | TRBJ2-7 | TRBV21-1 | - | - | CASSKDNRPGREQYF | TGTGCCAGCAGCAAAGATAACAGGCCCGGGCGCGAGCAGTACTTC
11 | TRBJ2-1 | TRBV6-5 | - | - | CASSQYNEQFF | TGTGCCAGCAGTCAGTACAATGAGCAGTTCTTC
17 | TRBJ1-5 | TRBV4-1 | - | - | CASSQDKGELGNQPQHF | TGCGCCAGCAGCCAAGACAAGGGGGAATTGGGCAATCAGCCCCAGCATTTT
13 | TRBJ2-1 | TRBV25-1 | few | - | CASSGVWRGEQFF | TGTGCCAGCAGTGGGGTATGGCGGGGTGAGCAGTTCTTC
15 | TRBJ2-3 | TRBV7-2 | - | TRBD2 | CASSLLLAGTDTQYF | TGTGCCAGCAGCTTATTACTAGCGGGAACAGATACGCAGTATTTT